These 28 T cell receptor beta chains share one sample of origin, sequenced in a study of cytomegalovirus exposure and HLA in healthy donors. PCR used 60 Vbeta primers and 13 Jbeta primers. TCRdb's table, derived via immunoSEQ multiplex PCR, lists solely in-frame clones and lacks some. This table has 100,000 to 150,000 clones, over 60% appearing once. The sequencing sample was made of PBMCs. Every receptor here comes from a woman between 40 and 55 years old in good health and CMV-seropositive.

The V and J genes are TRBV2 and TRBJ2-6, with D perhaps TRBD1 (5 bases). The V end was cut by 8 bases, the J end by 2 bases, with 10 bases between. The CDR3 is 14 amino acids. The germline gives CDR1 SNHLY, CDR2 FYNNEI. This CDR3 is CASQPGTGANVLTF. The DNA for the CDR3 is TGTGCCAGCCAACCAGGGACTGGGGCCAACGTCCTGACTTTC.

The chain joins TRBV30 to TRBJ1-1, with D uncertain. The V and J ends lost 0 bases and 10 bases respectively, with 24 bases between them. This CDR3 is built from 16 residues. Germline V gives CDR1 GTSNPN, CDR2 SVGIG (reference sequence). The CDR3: CAWSVHGSTWAGGAFF. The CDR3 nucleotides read TGTGCCTGGAGTGTACATGGGTCCACCTGGGCAGGAGGAGCTTTCTTT.

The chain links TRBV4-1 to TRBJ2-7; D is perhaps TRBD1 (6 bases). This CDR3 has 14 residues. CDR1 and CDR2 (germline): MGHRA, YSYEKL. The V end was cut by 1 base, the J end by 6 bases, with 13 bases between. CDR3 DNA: TGCGCCAGCAGCCAAGTTGGGGGACAAGCCGAGCAGTACTTC. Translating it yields CASSQVGGQAEQYF.

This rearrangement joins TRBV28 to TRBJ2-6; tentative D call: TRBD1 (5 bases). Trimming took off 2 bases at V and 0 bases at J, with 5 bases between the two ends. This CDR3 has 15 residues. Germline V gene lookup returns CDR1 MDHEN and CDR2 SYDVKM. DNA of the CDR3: TGTGCCAGCAGTTTAGACAGCTCTGGGGCCAACGTCCTGACTTTC. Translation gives CASSLDSSGANVLTF.

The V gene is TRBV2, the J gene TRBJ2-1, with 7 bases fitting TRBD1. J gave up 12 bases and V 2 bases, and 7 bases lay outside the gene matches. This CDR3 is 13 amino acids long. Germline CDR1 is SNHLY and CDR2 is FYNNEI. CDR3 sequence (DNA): TGTGCCAGCAGTGAAATGGGGACAGTCCGGCAGTTCTTC. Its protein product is CASSEMGTVRQFF.

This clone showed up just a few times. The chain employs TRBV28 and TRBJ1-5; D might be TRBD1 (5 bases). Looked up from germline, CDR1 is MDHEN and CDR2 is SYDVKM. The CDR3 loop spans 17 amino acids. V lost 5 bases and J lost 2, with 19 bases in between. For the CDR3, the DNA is TGTGCCAGCAGTCGCCAGGGCCGCCAAGTTCGCAATCAGCCCCAGCATTTT. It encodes CASSRQGRQVRNQPQHF.

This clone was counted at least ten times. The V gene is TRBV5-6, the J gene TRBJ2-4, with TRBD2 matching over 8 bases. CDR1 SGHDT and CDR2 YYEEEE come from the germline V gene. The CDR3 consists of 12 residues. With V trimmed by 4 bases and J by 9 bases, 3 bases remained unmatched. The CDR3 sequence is CASSPGLGIQYF. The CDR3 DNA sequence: TGTGCCAGCAGCCCGGGACTAGGCATTCAGTACTTC. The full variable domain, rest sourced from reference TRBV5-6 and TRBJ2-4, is DAGVTQSPTHLIKTRGQQVTLRCSPKSGHDTVSWYQQALGQGPQFIFQYYEEEERQRGNFPDRFSGHQFPNYSSELNVNALLLGDSALYLCASSPGLGIQYFGAGTRLSVL.

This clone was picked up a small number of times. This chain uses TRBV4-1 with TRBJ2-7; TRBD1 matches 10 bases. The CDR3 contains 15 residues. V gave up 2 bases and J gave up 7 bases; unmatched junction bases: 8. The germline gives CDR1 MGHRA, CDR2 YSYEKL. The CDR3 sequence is CASSQTGTGAGEQYF. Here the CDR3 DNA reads TGCGCCAGCAGCCAAACCGGGACAGGGGCGGGGGAGCAGTACTTC.

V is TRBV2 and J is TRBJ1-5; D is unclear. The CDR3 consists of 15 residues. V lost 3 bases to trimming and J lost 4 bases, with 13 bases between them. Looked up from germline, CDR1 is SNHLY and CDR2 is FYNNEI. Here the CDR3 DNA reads TGTGCCAGCAGTGAGCTACGACAACTTAATCAGCCCCAGCATTTT. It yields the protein CASSELRQLNQPQHF.

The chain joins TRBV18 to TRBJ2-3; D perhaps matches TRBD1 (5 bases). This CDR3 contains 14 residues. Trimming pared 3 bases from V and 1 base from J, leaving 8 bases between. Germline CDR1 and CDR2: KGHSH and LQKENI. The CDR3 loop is CASSPTRGTDTQYF. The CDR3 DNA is TGTGCCAGCTCACCCACCAGGGGCACAGATACGCAGTATTTT.

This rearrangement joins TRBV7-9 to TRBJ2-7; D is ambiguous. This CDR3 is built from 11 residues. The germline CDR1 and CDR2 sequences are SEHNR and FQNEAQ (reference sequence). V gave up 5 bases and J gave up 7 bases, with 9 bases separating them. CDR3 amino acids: CASSPLYEQYF. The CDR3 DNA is TGTGCCAGCAGCCCCCTGTATGAGCAGTACTTC.

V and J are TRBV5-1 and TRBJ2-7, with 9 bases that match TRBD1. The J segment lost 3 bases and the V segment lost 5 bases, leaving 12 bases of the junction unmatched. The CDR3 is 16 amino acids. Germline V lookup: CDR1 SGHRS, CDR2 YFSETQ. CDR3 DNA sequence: TGCGCCAGCAGTTCCCCTCCGGGACAGGGTAACTACGAGCAGTACTTC. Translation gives CASSSPPGQGNYEQYF.

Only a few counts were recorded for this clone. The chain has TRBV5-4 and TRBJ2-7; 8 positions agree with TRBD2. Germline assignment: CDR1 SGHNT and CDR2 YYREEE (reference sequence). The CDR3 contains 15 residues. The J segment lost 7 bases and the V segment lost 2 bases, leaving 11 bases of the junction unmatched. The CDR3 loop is CASSLVAGRHGEQYF. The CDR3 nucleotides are TGTGCCAGCAGCTTAGTAGCGGGACGTCACGGGGAGCAGTACTTC. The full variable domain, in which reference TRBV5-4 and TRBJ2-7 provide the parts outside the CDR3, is ETGVTQSPTHLIKTRGQQVTLRCSSQSGHNTVSWYQQALGQGPQFIFQYYREEENGRGNFPPRFSGLQFPNYSSELNVNALELDDSALYLCASSLVAGRHGEQYFGPGTRLTVT.

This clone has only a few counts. The DNA for the CDR3 is TGTGCCAGCTCACTACAGGGGGCTTCGGGAGAGACCCAGTACTTC. This codes for CASSLQGASGETQYF. The genes are TRBV18 and TRBJ2-5, with TRBD1 matching 9 bases. Germline lookup yields CDR1 KGHSH and CDR2 LQKENI. This CDR3 region has 15 residues. V was clipped by 4 bases and J by 4 bases; unmatched bases: 7.

As DNA, the CDR3 is TGTGCCAGCTCACCACATCGGTCCCGGGAGACCCAGTACTTC. It translates to CASSPHRSRETQYF. The chain recombines TRBV18 with TRBJ2-5; D unclear. Trimming stripped 1 base from V and 5 bases from J, with 11 bases between. The CDR3 contains 14 residues. Germline CDR1 and CDR2: KGHSH and LQKENI.

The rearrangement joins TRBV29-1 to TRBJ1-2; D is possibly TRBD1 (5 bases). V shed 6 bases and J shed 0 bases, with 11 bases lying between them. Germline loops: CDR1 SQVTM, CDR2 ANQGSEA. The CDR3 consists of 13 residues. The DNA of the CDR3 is TGCAGCGTGAATGACAGAGCTAACTATGGCTACACCTTC. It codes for CSVNDRANYGYTF.

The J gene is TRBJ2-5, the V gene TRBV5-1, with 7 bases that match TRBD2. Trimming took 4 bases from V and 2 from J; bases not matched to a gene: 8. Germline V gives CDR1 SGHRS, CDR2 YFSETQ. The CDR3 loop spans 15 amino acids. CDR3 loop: CASSEAGSSQETQYF. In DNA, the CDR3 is TGCGCCAGCAGCGAAGCGGGATCGAGTCAAGAGACCCAGTACTTC.

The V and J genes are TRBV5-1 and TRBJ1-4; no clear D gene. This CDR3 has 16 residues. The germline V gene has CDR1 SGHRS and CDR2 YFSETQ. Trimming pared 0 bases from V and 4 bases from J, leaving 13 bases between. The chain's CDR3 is CASSLEIRTVNEKLFF. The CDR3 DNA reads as TGCGCCAGCAGCTTGGAAATCAGGACTGTTAATGAAAAACTGTTTTTT.

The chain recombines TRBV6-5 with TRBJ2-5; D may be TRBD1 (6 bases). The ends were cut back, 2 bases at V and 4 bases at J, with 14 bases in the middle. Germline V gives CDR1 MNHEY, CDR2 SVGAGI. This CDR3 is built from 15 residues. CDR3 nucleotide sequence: TGTGCCAGCAGTTACGGCCGGGCAGGGGTAGAGACCCAGTACTTC. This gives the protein CASSYGRAGVETQYF.

The CDR3 spells CASSTGLAGQYQETQYF. The CDR3 DNA reads TGTGCCAGCAGCACGGGACTAGCGGGGCAGTACCAAGAGACCCAGTACTTC. The chain combines TRBV7-9 with TRBJ2-5; 13 bases agree with TRBD2. Germline CDR1 SEHNR, CDR2 FQNEAQ (reference sequence). V shed 5 bases and J 0 bases; nucleotides not matched to a gene: 6. CDR3 length: 17 residues.

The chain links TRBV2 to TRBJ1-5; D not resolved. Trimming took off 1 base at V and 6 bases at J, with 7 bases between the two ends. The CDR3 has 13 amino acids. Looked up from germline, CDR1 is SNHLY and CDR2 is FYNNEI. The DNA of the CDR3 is TGTGCCAGCAGTGAAGACGGTATTCAGCCCCAGCATTTT. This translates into CASSEDGIQPQHF. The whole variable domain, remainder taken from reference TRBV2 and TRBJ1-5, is EPEVTQTPSHQVTQMGQEVILRCVPISNHLYFYWYRQILGQKVEFLVSFYNNEISEKSEIFDDQFSVERPDGSNFTLKIRSTKLEDSAMYFCASSEDGIQPQHFGDGTRLSIL.

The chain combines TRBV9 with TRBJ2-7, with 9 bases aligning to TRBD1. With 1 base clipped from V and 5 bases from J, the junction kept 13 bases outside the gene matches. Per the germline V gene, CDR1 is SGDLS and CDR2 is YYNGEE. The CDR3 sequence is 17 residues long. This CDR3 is CASSVSPSGTGLNEQYF. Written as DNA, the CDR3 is TGTGCCAGCAGCGTAAGTCCGTCTGGGACAGGGTTGAACGAGCAGTACTTC.

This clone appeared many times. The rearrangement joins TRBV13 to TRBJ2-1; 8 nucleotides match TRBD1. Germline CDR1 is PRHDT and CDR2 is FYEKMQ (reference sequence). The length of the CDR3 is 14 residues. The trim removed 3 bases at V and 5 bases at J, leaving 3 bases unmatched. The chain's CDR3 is CASSFQGAHNEQFF. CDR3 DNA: TGTGCCAGCAGCTTTCAGGGGGCCCACAATGAGCAGTTCTTC. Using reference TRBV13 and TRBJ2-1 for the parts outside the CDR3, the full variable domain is AAGVIQSPRHLIKEKRETATLKCYPIPRHDTVYWYQQGPGQDPQFLISFYEKMQSDKGSIPDRFSAQQFSDYHSELNMSSLELGDSALYFCASSFQGAHNEQFFGPGTRLTVL.

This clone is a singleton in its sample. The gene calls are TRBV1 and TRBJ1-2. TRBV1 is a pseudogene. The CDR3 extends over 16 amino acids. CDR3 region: CTSSQDSWGANYGYTF. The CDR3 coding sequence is TGCACCAGCAGCCAAGATAGTTGGGGAGCTAACTATGGCTACACCTTC.

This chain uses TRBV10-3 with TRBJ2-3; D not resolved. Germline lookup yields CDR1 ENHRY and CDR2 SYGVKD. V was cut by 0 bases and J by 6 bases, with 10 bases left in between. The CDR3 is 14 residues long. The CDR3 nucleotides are TGTGCCATCAGTGAGTCATTTGGCCCGGATACGCAGTATTTT. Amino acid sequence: CAISESFGPDTQYF.

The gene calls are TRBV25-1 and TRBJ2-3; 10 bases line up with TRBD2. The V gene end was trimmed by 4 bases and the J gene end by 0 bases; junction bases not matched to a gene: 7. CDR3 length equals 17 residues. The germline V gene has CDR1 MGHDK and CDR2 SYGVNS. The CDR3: CASSGLAGVGSTDTQYF. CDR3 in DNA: TGTGCCAGCAGTGGCCTAGCGGGAGTAGGTAGCACAGATACGCAGTATTTT. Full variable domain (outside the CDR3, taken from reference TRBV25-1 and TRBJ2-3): EADIYQTPRYLVIGTGKKITLECSQTMGHDKMYWYQQDPGMELHLIHYSYGVNSTEKGDLSSESTVSRIRTEHFPLTLESARPSHTSQYLCASSGLAGVGSTDTQYFGPGTRLTVL.

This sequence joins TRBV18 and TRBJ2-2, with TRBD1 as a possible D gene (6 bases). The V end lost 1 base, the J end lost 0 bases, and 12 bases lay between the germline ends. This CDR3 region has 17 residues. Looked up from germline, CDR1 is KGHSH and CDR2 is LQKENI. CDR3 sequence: CASSPQDRTSNTGELFF. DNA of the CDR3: TGTGCCAGCTCACCACAGGACAGAACCTCGAACACCGGGGAGCTGTTTTTT.

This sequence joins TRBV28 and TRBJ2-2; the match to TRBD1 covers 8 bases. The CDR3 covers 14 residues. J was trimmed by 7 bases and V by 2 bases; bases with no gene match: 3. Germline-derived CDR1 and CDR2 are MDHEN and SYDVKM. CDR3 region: CASSLQGANGELFF. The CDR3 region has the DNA TGTGCCAGCAGTTTACAGGGGGCTAACGGGGAGCTGTTTTTT.